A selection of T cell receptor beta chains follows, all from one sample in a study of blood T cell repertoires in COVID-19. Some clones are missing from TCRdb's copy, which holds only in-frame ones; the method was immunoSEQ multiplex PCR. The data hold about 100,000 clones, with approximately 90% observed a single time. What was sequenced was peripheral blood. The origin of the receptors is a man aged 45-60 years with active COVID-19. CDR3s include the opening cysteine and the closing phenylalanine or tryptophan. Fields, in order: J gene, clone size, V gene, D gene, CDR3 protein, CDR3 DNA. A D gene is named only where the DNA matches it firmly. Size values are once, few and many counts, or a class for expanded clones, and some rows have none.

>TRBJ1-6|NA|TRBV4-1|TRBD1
CASSQVGTADNSPLHF
TGCGCCAGCAGCCAAGTAGGGACAGCCGATAATTCACCCCTCCACTTT
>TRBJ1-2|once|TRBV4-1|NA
CASSQEQATNYGYTF
TGCGCCAGCAGCCAAGAGCAGGCGACTAACTATGGCTACACCTTC
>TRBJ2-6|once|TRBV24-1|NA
CATSDTASSGANVLTF
TGTGCCACCAGTGATACAGCCTCCTCTGGGGCCAACGTCCTGACTTTC
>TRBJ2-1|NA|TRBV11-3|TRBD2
CASSPKRLAGKGAYNEQFF
TGTGCCAGCAGCCCGAAGAGGCTAGCGGGAAAGGGGGCCTACAATGAGCAGTTCTTC
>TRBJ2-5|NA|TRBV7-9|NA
CASSLRGNQETQYF
TGTGCCAGCAGCCTCCGGGGGAACCAAGAGACCCAGTACTTC
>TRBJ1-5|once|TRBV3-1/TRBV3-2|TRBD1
CASSARQGANQPQHF
TGTGCCAGCAGCGCCCGACAGGGGGCAAATCAGCCCCAGCATTTT
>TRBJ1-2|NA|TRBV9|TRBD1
CASSSRQGGGYTF
TGTGCCAGCAGCTCTCGACAGGGAGGCGGCTACACCTTC
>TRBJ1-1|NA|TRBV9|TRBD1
CASSEGQGNTEAFF
TGTGCCAGCAGCGAGGGACAGGGGAACACTGAAGCTTTCTTT
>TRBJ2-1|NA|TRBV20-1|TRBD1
CSASELRTGRNEQFF
TGCAGTGCTAGTGAACTTCGGACAGGGAGGAATGAGCAGTTCTTC
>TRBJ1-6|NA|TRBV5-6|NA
CASSLAHRWTNSPLHF
TGTGCCAGCAGCTTGGCCCACAGGTGGACTAATTCACCCCTCCACTTT
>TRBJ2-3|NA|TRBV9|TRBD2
CASSVALAGVNTQYF
TGTGCCAGCAGCGTAGCACTAGCGGGGGTAAATACGCAGTATTTT
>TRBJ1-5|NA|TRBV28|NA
CASSLVLGGPHQPQHF
TGTGCCAGCAGTTTGGTATTGGGGGGACCACATCAGCCCCAGCATTTT
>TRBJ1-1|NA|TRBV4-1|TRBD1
CASSQRQGNMNTEAFF
TGCGCCAGCAGCCAAAGACAGGGAAACATGAACACTGAAGCTTTCTTT
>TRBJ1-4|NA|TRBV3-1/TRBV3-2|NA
CASSQDPASGGEKLFF
TGTGCCAGCAGCCAAGATCCGGCTAGCGGTGGTGAAAAACTGTTTTTT
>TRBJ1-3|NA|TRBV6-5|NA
CASSYNRGNTIYF
TGTGCCAGCAGTTACAATCGGGGTAACACCATATATTTT
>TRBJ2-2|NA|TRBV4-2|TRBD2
CASSQVVAGENTGELFF
TGTGCCAGCAGCCAAGTAGTAGCGGGAGAAAACACCGGGGAGCTGTTTTTT
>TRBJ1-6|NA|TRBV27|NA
CASSLGEKFGSPLHF
TGTGCCAGCAGTTTAGGGGAGAAGTTTGGGTCACCCCTCCACTTT
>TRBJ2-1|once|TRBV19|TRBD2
CASSIVGSGTYNEQFF
TGTGCCAGTAGTATAGTCGGTAGCGGGACCTACAATGAGCAGTTCTTC
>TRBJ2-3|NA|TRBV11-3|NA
CASSPRITDTQYF
TGTGCCAGCAGTCCTAGGATCACAGATACGCAGTATTTT
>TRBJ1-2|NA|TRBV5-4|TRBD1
CASSLRDRGNYGYTF
TGTGCCAGCAGCTTGAGGGACAGGGGTAACTATGGCTACACCTTC
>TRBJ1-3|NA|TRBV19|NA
CASRPSGISGNTIYF
TGTGCCAGTCGCCCTTCAGGGATTTCTGGAAACACCATATATTTT
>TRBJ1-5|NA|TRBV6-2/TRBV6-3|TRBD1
CASSYYGTDLNQPQHF
TGTGCCAGCAGTTACTACGGGACAGACCTCAATCAGCCCCAGCATTTT
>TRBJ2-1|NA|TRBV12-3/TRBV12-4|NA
CASRRDFFDEQFF
TGTGCCAGCAGGCGGGACTTTTTTGATGAGCAGTTCTTC
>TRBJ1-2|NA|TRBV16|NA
CASSQSADDYGYTF
TGTGCCAGCAGCCAATCCGCGGATGACTATGGCTACACCTTC
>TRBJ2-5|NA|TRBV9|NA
CASSVAGSLGGETQYF
TGTGCCAGCAGCGTGGCGGGATCCTTGGGGGGAGAGACCCAGTACTTC
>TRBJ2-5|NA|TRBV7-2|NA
CASSLAVFQETQYF
TGTGCCAGCAGCTTAGCCGTCTTTCAAGAGACCCAGTACTTC
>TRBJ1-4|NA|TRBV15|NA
CATMGAPNEKLFF
TGTGCCACCATGGGGGCGCCTAATGAAAAACTGTTTTTT
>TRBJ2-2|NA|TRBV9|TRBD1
CASSGPRTGRGELFF
TGTGCCAGCAGCGGTCCTAGGACAGGGCGCGGGGAGCTGTTTTTT
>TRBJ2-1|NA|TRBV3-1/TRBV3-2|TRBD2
CASSQLAGVEQFF
TGTGCCAGCAGCCAACTAGCGGGAGTTGAGCAGTTCTTC
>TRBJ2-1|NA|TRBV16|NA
CASSQRQGPYNEQFF
TGTGCCAGCAGCCAACGGCAGGGGCCCTACAATGAGCAGTTCTTC
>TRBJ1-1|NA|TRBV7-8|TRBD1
CASSFRTGGSEAFF
TGTGCCAGCAGCTTTAGGACAGGGGGCTCTGAAGCTTTCTTT
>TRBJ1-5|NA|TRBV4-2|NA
CASSQDEGEPQHF
TGTGCCAGCAGCCAAGACGAAGGGGAGCCCCAGCATTTT
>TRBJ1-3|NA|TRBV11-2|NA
CASSSSVRPNPGNTIYF
TGTGCCAGCAGCTCTTCCGTCAGGCCAAATCCTGGAAACACCATATATTTT
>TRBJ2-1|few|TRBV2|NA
CASSEGRNNEQFF
TGTGCCAGCAGTGAAGGGAGGAACAATGAGCAGTTCTTC
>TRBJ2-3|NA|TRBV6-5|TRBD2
CASSGQAGGTDTQYF
TGTGCCAGCAGCGGCCAAGCGGGAGGTACAGATACGCAGTATTTT
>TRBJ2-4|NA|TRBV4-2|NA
CASSQDIGSGFQYF
TGTGCCAGCAGCCAAGATATCGGGAGTGGGTTTCAGTACTTC
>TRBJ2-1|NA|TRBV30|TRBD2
CAWSVLSGGSYNEQFF
TGTGCCTGGAGTGTATTAAGCGGGGGTTCCTACAATGAGCAGTTCTTC
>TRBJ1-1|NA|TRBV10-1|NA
CASSESPRSSAFF
TGCGCCAGCAGTGAGTCCCCCAGGTCTTCGGCTTTCTTT
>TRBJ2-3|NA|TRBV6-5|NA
CASSPEGADTQYF
TGTGCCAGCAGTCCTGAGGGTGCAGATACGCAGTATTTT
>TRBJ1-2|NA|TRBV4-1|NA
CASSQGTHSTGGIGYTF
TGCGCCAGCAGCCAAGGCACCCACAGCACTGGGGGGATCGGCTACACCTTC
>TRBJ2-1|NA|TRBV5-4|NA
CASSLALQVADNEQFF
TGTGCCAGCAGCTTGGCACTACAGGTGGCCGACAATGAGCAGTTCTTC
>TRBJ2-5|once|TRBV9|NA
CASSRTEETQYF
TGTGCCAGCAGCAGGACAGAAGAGACCCAGTACTTC
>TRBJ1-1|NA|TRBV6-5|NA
CASSIYSGRGEAFF
TGTGCCAGCAGTATATACTCAGGGCGGGGTGAAGCTTTCTTT
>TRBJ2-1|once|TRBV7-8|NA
CASSLAVRITGNEQFF
TGTGCCAGCAGCTTAGCAGTGCGGATAACGGGGAATGAGCAGTTCTTC
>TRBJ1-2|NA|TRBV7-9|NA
CASSLGNRDGYTF
TGTGCCAGCAGCTTAGGCAACCGGGATGGCTACACCTTC
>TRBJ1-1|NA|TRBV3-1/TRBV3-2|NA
CASAETPRGTEAFF
TGTGCCAGCGCGGAAACCCCACGCGGCACTGAAGCTTTCTTT
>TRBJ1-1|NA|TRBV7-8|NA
CASSSNRDGGTEAFF
TGTGCCAGCAGCTCAAACAGGGATGGTGGCACTGAAGCTTTCTTT
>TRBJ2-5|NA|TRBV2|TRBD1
CASSYRGRSQETQYF
TGTGCCAGCAGTTACAGGGGCCGGTCACAAGAGACCCAGTACTTC
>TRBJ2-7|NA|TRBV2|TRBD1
CASSEQGASYEQYF
TGTGCCAGCAGTGAACAGGGGGCCTCCTACGAGCAGTACTTC
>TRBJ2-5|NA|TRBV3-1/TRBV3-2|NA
CASSQGAWETQYF
TGTGCCAGCAGCCAGGGGGCTTGGGAGACCCAGTACTTC
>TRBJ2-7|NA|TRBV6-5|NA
CASSGRDSYEQYF
TGTGCCAGCAGCGGCAGGGATTCCTACGAGCAGTACTTC